This T cell receptor beta chain was recorded in a study of cytomegalovirus exposure and HLA in healthy donors. V was clipped by 4 bases and J by 5 bases; unmatched bases: 6. The V gene's germline CDR1 is MGHRA and CDR2 YSYEKL. The CDR3 has 14 residues. Researchers ran the PCR with 60 Vbeta and 13 Jbeta primers. This table comes from immunoSEQ multiplex PCR, and its TCRdb copy is limited to in-frame clones, with some not included. In all, the sample yields around 100,000 clones. The donors comprised healthy bone marrow donors. General study results and limits: Most of the TCR beta V segments (in an earlier analysis) were productive either about 87% or about 30% of the time. In all likelihood, a cluster of highly shared sequence variants was a sequencing artifact. Reportedly, HLA-A and HLA-B alleles of most subjects were accurately predicted from TCR beta.

Regarding this clone: Its antigen is as yet unknown.

This TCR was recovered from a man aged 35 to 55 in good health and CMV-seropositive. The specimen was PBMCs. The V and J genes are TRBV4-1 and TRBJ2-7; 9 nucleotides align to TRBD1. CDR3 coding DNA: TGCGCCAGCAGCCCGGGGACAGGGTTTGACGAGCAGTACTTC. Translated, it gives CASSPGTGFDEQYF.